The 20 T cell receptor beta chains below all came from one sample that was sequenced in a study of blood T cells in healthy people across ages (dated by TCRdb to between 2014 and 2017). The protocol used for the library was 5' RACE. The sequencer was an Illumina HiSeq 2500. A second PCR of about 7 to 12 cycles was performed with a sample-barcoded 5' primer and a J-beta primer mix. Clones were called with MiXCR by TCRdb after fastp trimmed the public reads at Q25, and only in-frame beta chains were retained. Each entry is one CDR3 protein sequence, shown with its most common DNA and genes. For this sample the table gives approximately 1.5 million distinct CDR3 sequences, of which 30% to 40% were detected only once. Of the sample, approximately 10% is held by the ten largest clones. The material sequenced was blood. Receptors were obtained from a woman aged 30 to 39 in good health.

As concerns this clonotype: A much bigger clone sits one base away, suggesting this may be a read error. This chain uses TRBV6-6 with TRBJ1-2, with 7 bases matching TRBD1. The CDR3 has 13 amino acids. Germline V gene lookup returns CDR1 MNHNY and CDR2 SVGAGI (reference sequence). The CDR3 reads CVSSEAGGYGYTF. The CDR3 nucleotides read TGTGTCAGCAGTGAGGCAGGGGGGTATGGCTACACCTTC.

This clonotype was counted only a few times. CDR3 nucleotide sequence: TGTGCCAGCAGCCCCCAAGGGAATTCGAGTCCAGATACGCAGTATTTT. Protein sequence: CASSPQGNSSPDTQYF. The chain combines TRBV3-1 with TRBJ2-3; D call uncertain. CDR1 and CDR2 (germline): LGHDT, YNNKEL (reference sequence). There are 16 residues in the CDR3. V lost 4 bases, J lost 4 bases, and 18 bases lay in between.

The genes are TRBV28 and TRBJ2-3; 7 bases map to TRBD1. The CDR3 length is 16 residues. V lost 6 bases and J lost 2; bases outside the gene matches: 11. Germline values: CDR1 MDHEN, CDR2 SYDVKM. The CDR3 DNA follows: TGTGCCAGCAGCACCACCGGACAGGAGATCACAGATACGCAGTATTTT. It is translated as CASSTTGQEITDTQYF.

The gene calls are TRBV30 and TRBJ2-7; D is perhaps TRBD2 (6 bases). The J call could be wrong; TRBJ2-5 is a better fit for the DNA end. CDR1 is GTSNPN and CDR2 is SVGIG in the germline V gene (reference sequence). The CDR3 runs 13 residues. The CDR3 here is CAWNRGGVETQYF. In DNA form, the CDR3 reads TGTGCCTGGAATAGGGGAGGAGTGGAGACCCAGTACTTC.

This clonotype showed up many times. The gene calls are TRBV4-2 and TRBJ2-1; D might be TRBD2 (6 bases). Deletions cut 4 bases from V and 7 bases from J, with 11 bases between. The CDR3 extends over 13 amino acids. Germline V gene lookup returns CDR1 LGHNA and CDR2 YNFKEQ. The CDR3 here is CASSPGGLNEQFF. The CDR3 coding sequence is TGTGCCAGCAGCCCCGGGGGATTAAATGAGCAGTTCTTC.

This clonotype was detected a few times. The chain combines TRBV6-2 or TRBV6-3 with TRBJ2-5; 9 bases are shared with TRBD2. Per germline, CDR1 MNHEY and CDR2 SVGEGT. The CDR3 runs to 16 residues. V gave up 6 bases and J gave up 5 bases; unmatched junction bases: 13. CDR3 protein: CASSQGLAYLRETQYF. The CDR3 DNA reads TGTGCCAGCAGCCAGGGACTAGCATACCTTCGGGAGACCCAGTACTTC.

This clonotype was counted between two and nine times. This chain links TRBV11-2 with TRBJ1-3; D not resolved. From germline, CDR1 is SGHAT and CDR2 FQNNGV. This CDR3 region has 13 residues. The V end was cut by 2 bases, the J end by 3 bases, with 5 bases between. The CDR3 DNA follows: TGTGCCAGCAGCTTATCGCGTGGAAACACCATATATTTT. This encodes CASSLSRGNTIYF.

This clonotype was recorded a few times. The J gene is TRBJ1-1, the V gene TRBV29-1, with TRBD1 as a possible D gene (6 bases). The V gene's germline CDR1 is SQVTM and CDR2 ANQGSEA. The length of the CDR3 is 12 residues. CDR3 region: CGGGRTAYEAFF. Written as DNA, the CDR3 is TGCGGAGGGGGAAGGACGGCTTATGAAGCTTTCTTT.

Remarks on this clonotype: A much larger clone lies one base from this, so it may be a read error. V is TRBV15 and J is TRBJ2-5; D is undetermined. The CDR3 is 14 residues long. The germline gives CDR1 LNHNV, CDR2 YYDKDF (reference sequence). This CDR3 reads CVTSKGRNQETQYF. In DNA form, the CDR3 reads TGTGTCACCAGCAAAGGACGGAACCAAGAGACCCAGTACTTC.

Note on this clonotype: One end of the junction is discordant with germline, which a read error may explain. This chain connects TRBV3-1 to TRBJ1-3; D is uncertain. The length of the CDR3 is 18 residues. CDR1 LGHDT and CDR2 YNNKEL come from the germline V gene (reference sequence). DNA of the CDR3: TGTGCCGGCAGCCCCGACGGTGGACTCCAAGGCTCTGGAAACACCATATATTTT. As protein: CAGSPDGGLQGSGNTIYF.

The chain uses TRBV5-6 and TRBJ2-6; TRBD1 is a possible D gene (6 bases). There are 16 residues in the CDR3. V lost 7 bases, J lost 0 bases, and 14 bases lay in between. In germline, CDR1 is SGHDT, CDR2 YYEEEE. DNA for the CDR3: TGTGCCAGCGGAAGACAGGTTAGCTCTGGGGCCAACGTCCTGACTTTC. Translated, it gives CASGRQVSSGANVLTF.

This rearrangement joins TRBV5-6 to TRBJ1-2; no clear D. The CDR3 extends over 14 amino acids. V lost 3 bases, J lost 4 bases, and 13 bases lay in between. The germline V gene has CDR1 SGHDT and CDR2 YYEEEE. CDR3 DNA sequence: TGTGCCAGCAGCTGGGCGGCAGATGGCTATGGCTACACCTTC. This sequence encodes CASSWAADGYGYTF.

This clonotype was observed many times. The V call is TRBV7-2, the J call TRBJ2-1; D is unclear. There are 14 residues in the CDR3. CDR1 and CDR2 (germline): SGHTA, FQGNSA. The V gene lost 1 base and the J gene lost 2 bases, with 6 bases spanning the gap. The CDR3: CASSLVVPYNEQFF. The CDR3 coding sequence is TGTGCCAGCAGCTTAGTAGTTCCCTACAATGAGCAGTTCTTC.

This clonotype has only a few counts. This sequence joins TRBV20-1 and TRBJ2-7, with 9 positions matching TRBD2. Germline V gene lookup returns CDR1 DFQATT and CDR2 SNEGSKA (reference sequence). V was clipped by 3 bases and J by 4 bases; unmatched bases: 7. There are 14 residues in the CDR3. The CDR3 DNA follows: TGCAGTGCTAGGGGGACTAGCCATTTATACGAGCAGTACTTC. Protein: CSARGTSHLYEQYF.

This clonotype has a handful of counts. The chain has TRBV5-1 and TRBJ2-1; 7 bases agree with TRBD1. With 4 bases clipped from V and 10 bases from J, the junction kept 17 bases outside the gene matches. The CDR3 is 16 residues long. CDR1 is SGHRS, CDR2 YFSETQ, per germline. CDR3 DNA sequence: TGCGCCAGCAGCCCCCGGGACAGCATTTTCGCTCGGGAGCAGTTCTTC. It codes for CASSPRDSIFAREQFF.

This clonotype was counted ten times or more. The CDR3 region has the DNA TGCAGTGCTAGAGATCGCCGGACTAGCGTCAATGAGCAGTTCTTC. Its translation is CSARDRRTSVNEQFF. This chain links TRBV20-1 with TRBJ2-1, with 9 bases lining up with TRBD2. Germline V lookup: CDR1 DFQATT, CDR2 SNEGSKA (reference sequence). Unmatched junction bases numbered 6, after V lost 0 bases and J lost 6 bases. The CDR3 loop spans 15 amino acids.

This rearrangement joins TRBV28 to TRBJ1-5; D gene uncertain. This CDR3 is 15 amino acids long. The V gene's germline CDR1 is MDHEN and CDR2 SYDVKM. V lost 5 bases and J lost 0, with 11 bases in between. Here the CDR3 DNA reads TGTGCCAGCAGTCAAGGTAGTTTTAGCAATCAGCCCCAGCATTTT. Translating it yields CASSQGSFSNQPQHF.

This clonotype has ten or more counts. CDR3 region: CSAMGDRYYEQYF. In nucleotides, the CDR3 is TGCAGTGCCATGGGGGACAGATACTACGAGCAGTACTTC. The chain couples TRBV20-1 to TRBJ2-7; 7 bases match TRBD1. The CDR3 has 13 amino acids. The junction had 8 bases not matched to a gene; V was cut back by 6 bases and J by 3 bases. Per germline, CDR1 DFQATT and CDR2 SNEGSKA (reference sequence).

Only a few counts were recorded for this clonotype. The chain employs TRBV28 and TRBJ2-7; TRBD1 agrees at 7 bases. Trimming cost V 6 bases and J 6 bases; bases outside gene matches: 8. Germline V CDR1 and CDR2: MDHEN, SYDVKM. There are 13 residues in the CDR3. CDR3 DNA sequence: TGTGCCAGCAGCCGAGGGACAGCTTTCGAGCAGTACTTC. Protein: CASSRGTAFEQYF.

There are many counts of this clonotype. The chain combines TRBV7-9 with TRBJ2-5; the D is unclear. CDR1 and CDR2 from the germline V gene are SEHNR and FQNEAQ (reference sequence). The ends were cut back, 5 bases at V and 1 base at J, with 8 bases in the middle. CDR3 length: 13 residues. The DNA for the CDR3 is TGTGCCAGCAGCCCAGGTTTCCAAGAGACCCAGTACTTC. Residues: CASSPGFQETQYF.